The 26 T cell receptor beta chains listed next were all sequenced from one sample in a study of blood T cell repertoires in COVID-19 (dated by TCRdb to 2018 to 2020). The library relied on the immunoSEQ multiplex PCR assay. TCRdb limited this immuneACCESS table to in-frame rearrangements with V and J called. A share of clones is missing; checked studies link under half to unresolved V genes, and the rest is unexplained. Counted in this sample were around 300,000 clones; about 80% of them appeared once. The ten most abundant clones make up around a tenth of the sample. Material for sequencing was peripheral blood. Source of these receptors: a woman aged 50 to 60 who had recovered from COVID-19.

The chain uses TRBV9 and TRBJ1-2; the D gene is possibly TRBD1 (5 bases). The CDR3 sequence is 17 residues long. Trimming removed 3 bases from V and 0 bases from J, with 18 bases in between. Germline lookup yields CDR1 SGDLS and CDR2 YYNGEE. The CDR3 sequence is CASSGARTGGTNYGYTF. For the CDR3, the DNA is TGTGCCAGCAGCGGCGCCCGGACGGGGGGGACTAACTATGGCTACACCTTC.

The chain joins TRBV28 to TRBJ2-7; TRBD2 matches at 8 bases. Trimming at V came to 7 bases and at J to 6 bases, leaving 8 bases not matched to a gene. The CDR3 runs 13 residues. Per germline, CDR1 MDHEN and CDR2 SYDVKM. CDR3 amino acids: CASTGGASTEQYF. CDR3 sequence (DNA): TGTGCCAGCACCGGGGGGGCCTCCACCGAGCAGTACTTC.

The V gene is TRBV7-8, the J gene TRBJ2-5; D is undetermined. V lost 3 bases, J lost 3 bases, and 11 bases lay in between. The CDR3 sequence is 14 residues long. Germline CDR1 reads SGHVS; CDR2 reads FQNEAQ. The CDR3: CASSFGRRKETQYF. The CDR3 DNA sequence: TGTGCCAGCAGCTTTGGCAGAAGAAAAGAGACCCAGTACTTC.

The gene calls are TRBV19 and TRBJ1-6; 8 positions agree with TRBD1. V was pared by 7 bases and J by 9 bases, with 5 bases of the junction left unmatched. CDR3 length: 13 residues. The germline V gene encodes CDR1 LNHDA and CDR2 SQIVND (reference sequence). CDR3 sequence reads: CASTTGGGSPLHF. CDR3 nucleotide sequence: TGTGCCAGTACCACAGGGGGAGGTTCACCCCTCCACTTT.

The chain links TRBV28 to TRBJ1-2, with 8 bases that match TRBD1. J lost 1 base, V lost 7 bases, and 11 bases had no gene match. CDR3 length: 16 residues. CDR1 and CDR2 from the germline V gene are MDHEN and SYDVKM. The CDR3 region is CASILTGTGFNYGYTF. In DNA form, the CDR3 reads TGTGCCAGCATTCTGACCGGGACAGGATTTAACTATGGCTACACCTTC.

This clone was observed once. This chain's CDR3 is CASSFAVAAGAPSYNEQFF. CDR3 nucleotides: TGTGCCAGCAGCTTCGCTGTCGCCGCGGGAGCCCCCTCCTACAATGAGCAGTTCTTC. The chain links TRBV7-2 to TRBJ2-1, with 7 bases identical to TRBD2. The CDR3 spans 19 residues. The V and J ends lost 3 bases and 0 bases, in that order; junction bases with no gene match: 14. In germline, CDR1 is SGHTA, CDR2 FQGNSA.

The V gene is TRBV2, the J gene TRBJ2-3, with TRBD1 matching 8 bases. J lost 0 bases, V lost 5 bases, and 1 base had no gene match. This CDR3 comprises 14 residues. From germline, CDR1 is SNHLY and CDR2 FYNNEI. The DNA of the CDR3 is TGTGCCAGCAGTCGGGACAGGAGCACAGATACGCAGTATTTT. Protein sequence: CASSRDRSTDTQYF.

The gene calls are TRBV19 and TRBJ2-1, with 12 bases matching TRBD2. Germline CDR1 is LNHDA and CDR2 is SQIVND (reference sequence). V was clipped by 5 bases and J by 7 bases; unmatched bases: 12. CDR3 length equals 17 residues. The CDR3 protein is CASSPRRGLAGGNEQFF. The DNA of the CDR3 is TGTGCCAGTAGTCCCCGGAGGGGACTAGCGGGCGGGAATGAGCAGTTCTTC.

V is TRBV18 and J is TRBJ1-1, with TRBD1 identical over 9 bases. The CDR3 totals 13 residues. With V trimmed by 5 bases and J by 4 bases, 2 bases remained unmatched. Germline V gene lookup returns CDR1 KGHSH and CDR2 LQKENI. The CDR3 region is CASSETGGTEAFF. CDR3 in DNA: TGTGCCAGCTCAGAGACAGGGGGCACTGAAGCTTTCTTT.

The genes are TRBV7-8 and TRBJ2-3, with a tentative D call TRBD1 (6 bases). Trimming left V 5 bases short and J 3 bases short, with 12 bases between. In germline, CDR1 is SGHVS, CDR2 FQNEAQ. The CDR3 is made up of 14 amino acids. The CDR3 loop is CASSTGLMTDTQYF. The CDR3 DNA sequence: TGTGCCAGCAGCACAGGGTTGATGACAGATACGCAGTATTTT.

This chain joins TRBV7-2 and TRBJ2-3; possible D gene TRBD1, 6 bases. Looked up from germline, CDR1 is SGHTA and CDR2 is FQGNSA. CDR3 length: 15 residues. V dropped 5 bases and J dropped 6 bases, with 18 bases sitting between them. In DNA, the CDR3 is TGTGCCAGCAGCACCAGAACCGGGACACGCGATACGCAGTATTTT. As protein: CASSTRTGTRDTQYF.

In this sample, this clone turned up once. The chain has TRBV9 and TRBJ2-3; TRBD2 matches 7 bases. V dropped 2 bases and J dropped 0; count of bases not matched to a gene: 3. The germline gives CDR1 SGDLS, CDR2 YYNGEE. This CDR3 is 15 amino acids long. The CDR3 region has the DNA TGTGCCAGCAGCGTGGGGAGGGTAAGCACAGATACGCAGTATTTT. This encodes CASSVGRVSTDTQYF.

In DNA form, the CDR3 reads TGTGCCAGCAGACTAGCGGCAGGCCCCTACGAGCAGTACTTC. This codes for CASRLAAGPYEQYF. The V and J genes are TRBV27 and TRBJ2-7, with TRBD2 matching over 8 bases. The CDR3 loop spans 14 amino acids. Germline V gene data show CDR1 as MNHEY and CDR2 as SMNVEV (reference sequence). Trimming cost V 6 bases and J 2 bases; bases outside gene matches: 6.

The chain combines TRBV5-1 with TRBJ2-7; weak D call: TRBD1 (7 bases). Germline CDR1 and CDR2: SGHRS and YFSETQ. The CDR3 is 14 residues long. The V end was cut by 4 bases, the J end by 3 bases, with 14 bases between. This CDR3 is CASSPAGGIYEQYF. DNA of the CDR3: TGCGCCAGCAGCCCGGCAGGGGGGATCTACGAGCAGTACTTC.

The chain links TRBV2 to TRBJ1-5, with 10 bases identical to TRBD1. V lost 6 bases, J lost 4 bases, and 9 bases stayed unmatched. The CDR3 is 16 amino acids. Germline V CDR1 and CDR2: SNHLY, FYNNEI. The CDR3 is CASRDRTGGKNQPQHF. The CDR3 nucleotides are TGTGCCAGCAGAGATCGGACAGGGGGTAAAAATCAGCCCCAGCATTTT.

V is TRBV4-3 and J is TRBJ2-7, with 8 bases that match TRBD1. CDR3 length: 16 residues. V lost 3 bases, J lost 3 bases, and 10 bases stayed unmatched. Germline-derived CDR1 and CDR2 are LGHNA and YSLEER. Here the CDR3 reads CASSQYGQGGYYEQYF. Written as DNA, the CDR3 is TGCGCCAGCAGCCAGTACGGACAGGGCGGTTACTACGAGCAGTACTTC.

The chain carries TRBV7-8 and TRBJ1-5; D is uncertain. The V and J ends lost 0 bases and 7 bases respectively, with 10 bases between them. CDR1 is SGHVS and CDR2 is FQNEAQ in the germline V gene. The CDR3 spans 14 residues. The CDR3 bases are TGTGCCAGCAGCTTAGCGCTAACCGAGCAGCCCCAGCATTTT. Encoded protein: CASSLALTEQPQHF.

This chain links TRBV2 with TRBJ1-3, with D uncertain. Germline V CDR1 and CDR2: SNHLY, FYNNEI. This CDR3 comprises 13 residues. V was cut by 7 bases and J by 3 bases, with 10 bases left in between. The chain's CDR3 is CASNDGVGNTIYF. CDR3 DNA: TGTGCCAGCAACGACGGGGTTGGAAACACCATATATTTT.

The gene calls are TRBV28 and TRBJ2-2; possibly TRBD1 for D (6 bases). CDR3 length equals 15 residues. Germline V gene lookup returns CDR1 MDHEN and CDR2 SYDVKM. V lost 7 bases and J 3 bases, leaving 15 bases between the germline ends. The CDR3 loop reads CASTRGSHYTGELFF. The CDR3 nucleotides read TGTGCCAGCACCAGGGGAAGCCATTACACCGGGGAGCTGTTTTTT.

This clone appeared a few times. The J gene is TRBJ2-7, the V gene TRBV6-2 or TRBV6-3; D is perhaps TRBD1 (5 bases). The CDR3 is 14 amino acids. V was clipped by 2 bases and J by 3 bases, with 11 bases between them. Germline CDR1 MNHEY, CDR2 SVGEGT. This CDR3 reads CASSYDNQGYEQYF. As DNA, the CDR3 is TGTGCCAGCAGTTACGATAACCAGGGCTACGAGCAGTACTTC.

The rearrangement uses TRBV28 and TRBJ1-2; D unclear. CDR1 MDHEN and CDR2 SYDVKM come from the germline V gene. Trimming shortened V by 5 bases and J by 2 bases, and 9 bases separated the two germline ends. CDR3 length: 13 amino acids. CDR3 sequence: CASSLSGNYGYTF. In DNA form, the CDR3 reads TGTGCCAGCAGTCTGAGCGGGAACTATGGCTACACCTTC.

This chain joins TRBV6-5 and TRBJ2-3; possibly TRBD2 for D (5 bases). From germline, CDR1 is MNHEY and CDR2 SVGAGI. The CDR3 length is 16 residues. The V end was cut by 0 bases, the J end by 3 bases, with 13 bases between. Written as DNA, the CDR3 is TGTGCCAGCAGTTACTCCTTCGAGGGTACGACAGATACGCAGTATTTT. Translated: CASSYSFEGTTDTQYF.

The chain links TRBV7-9 to TRBJ2-7, with 9 bases lining up with TRBD2. The germline V gene encodes CDR1 SEHNR and CDR2 FQNEAQ (reference sequence). V was pared by 1 base and J by 0 bases, with 4 bases of the junction left unmatched. The CDR3 has 16 amino acids. The CDR3 protein is CASSLVSSGDSYEQYF. CDR3 DNA: TGTGCCAGCAGCTTAGTATCTAGCGGGGACTCCTACGAGCAGTACTTC.

This sequence joins TRBV7-9 and TRBJ2-7; no clear D. Deletions cut 3 bases from V and 6 bases from J, with 9 bases between. In germline, CDR1 is SEHNR, CDR2 FQNEAQ (reference sequence). The CDR3 is 12 residues long. The CDR3 DNA follows: TGTGCCAGCAGCTTTTTCTACGGCGAGCAGTACTTC. Protein: CASSFFYGEQYF.

The CDR3 DNA follows: TGTGCCAGCAGCCCGTTTAGCGGGAGGGGCTACGAGCAGTACTTC. Translation gives CASSPFSGRGYEQYF. The gene calls are TRBV7-6 and TRBJ2-7; TRBD2 matches at 11 bases. The trim removed 5 bases at V and 3 bases at J, leaving 6 bases unmatched. Germline CDR1 is SGHVS and CDR2 is FNYEAQ. The CDR3 sequence is 15 residues long.

The chain carries TRBV7-7 and TRBJ2-3, with a weak D call TRBD1 (7 bases). The CDR3 spans 16 residues. V lost 1 base and J 6 bases, leaving 17 bases between the germline ends. Germline V gene lookup returns CDR1 SSHAT and CDR2 FNYEAQ (reference sequence). The CDR3 coding sequence is TGTGCCAGCAGCTTAGGGGCAGGGGGGAGGTTCGATACGCAGTATTTT. Residues: CASSLGAGGRFDTQYF.